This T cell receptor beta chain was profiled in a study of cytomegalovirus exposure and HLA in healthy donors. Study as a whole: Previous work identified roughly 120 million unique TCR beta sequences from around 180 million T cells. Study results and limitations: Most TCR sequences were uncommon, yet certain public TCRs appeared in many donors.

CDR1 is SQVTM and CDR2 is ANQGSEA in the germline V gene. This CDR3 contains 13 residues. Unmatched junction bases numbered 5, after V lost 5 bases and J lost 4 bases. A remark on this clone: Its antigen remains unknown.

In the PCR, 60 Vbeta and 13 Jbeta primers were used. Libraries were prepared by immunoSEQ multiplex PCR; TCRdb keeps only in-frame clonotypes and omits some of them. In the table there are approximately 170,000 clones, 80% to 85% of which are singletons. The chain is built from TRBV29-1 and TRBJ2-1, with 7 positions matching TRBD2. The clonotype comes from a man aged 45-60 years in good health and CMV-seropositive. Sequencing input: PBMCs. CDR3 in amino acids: CSVTGGSYNEQFF. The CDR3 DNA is TGCAGCGTTACTGGCGGGAGTTACAATGAGCAGTTCTTC.